The 13 T cell receptor beta chains listed next were all sequenced from one sample in a study of cytomegalovirus exposure and HLA in healthy donors. The PCR contained 60 Vbeta and 13 Jbeta primers. The assay was immunoSEQ multiplex PCR, and TCRdb's table has in-frame clones only and misses some. In the table there are about 190,000 clones, 70% to 75% of which are singletons. Sequences were obtained from PBMCs. The receptors were sampled from a man under 40 in good health and CMV-seropositive.

This chain joins TRBV9 and TRBJ2-4; TRBD2 matches at 8 bases. Germline loops: CDR1 SGDLS, CDR2 YYNGEE. The CDR3 runs to 16 residues. J lost 0 bases, V lost 4 bases, and 6 bases had no gene match. The CDR3 spells CASSPAGAVAKNIQYF. As DNA, the CDR3 is TGTGCCAGCAGCCCAGCGGGGGCCGTAGCCAAAAACATTCAGTACTTC. The variable domain in full, with the rest retrieved from reference TRBV9 and TRBJ2-4, is DSGVTQTPKHLITATGQRVTLRCSPRSGDLSVYWYQQSLDQGLQFLIQYYNGEERAKGNILERFSAQQFPDLHSELNLSSLELGDSALYFCASSPAGAVAKNIQYFGAGTRLSVL.

The chain joins TRBV18 to TRBJ1-5, with D unclear. Trimming cost V 3 bases and J 6 bases, with 18 bases left between them. The CDR3 covers 16 residues. Germline CDR1 reads KGHSH; CDR2 reads LQKENI. The DNA of the CDR3 is TGTGCCAGCTCACCGCAGGACGGGCCTGGAGGTCAGCCCCAGCATTTT. It encodes CASSPQDGPGGQPQHF. The full variable domain, its missing parts supplied by reference TRBV18 and TRBJ1-5, is NAGVMQNPRHLVRRRGQEARLRCSPMKGHSHVYWYRQLPEEGLKFMVYLQKENIIDESGMPKERFSAEFPKEGPSILRIQQVVRGDSAAYFCASSPQDGPGGQPQHFGDGTRLSIL.

This rearrangement joins TRBV19 to TRBJ1-3; D call uncertain. V dropped 5 bases and J dropped 2 bases, with 19 bases sitting between them. The CDR3 covers 17 residues. The germline CDR1 and CDR2 sequences are LNHDA and SQIVND (reference sequence). CDR3 in DNA: TGTGCCAGTAGTGTCTCCCGGAGGGATCTCGCTGGAAACACCATATATTTT. It codes for CASSVSRRDLAGNTIYF.

This clone was counted a single time. J is TRBJ1-6 and V is TRBV28; D not resolved. V was cut by 10 bases and J by 5 bases, with 12 bases left in between. Germline V gene lookup returns CDR1 MDHEN and CDR2 SYDVKM. The CDR3 is made up of 13 amino acids. CDR3 nucleotides: TGTGCCACCGGAGGGCAGAATAATTCACCCCTCCACTTT. Residues: CATGGQNNSPLHF. The whole variable domain, filled in from reference TRBV28 and TRBJ1-6, reads DVKVTQSSRYLVKRTGEKVFLECVQDMDHENMFWYRQDPGLGLRLIYFSYDVKMKEKGDIPEGYSVSREKKERFSLILESASTNQTSMYLCATGGQNNSPLHFGNGTRLTVT.

The rearrangement uses TRBV6-1 and TRBJ2-7; D ambiguous. From germline, CDR1 is MNHNS and CDR2 SASEGT. V gave up 2 bases and J gave up 12 bases, with 11 bases separating them. The CDR3 covers 11 residues. The CDR3 is CASSETSLAYF. The DNA of the CDR3 is TGTGCCAGCAGTGAAACCTCCTTGGCGTACTTC.

This clone came up once. The chain links TRBV6-6 to TRBJ1-5; possibly TRBD1 for D (6 bases). This CDR3 is 16 amino acids long. The V and J ends lost 5 bases and 1 base respectively, with 15 bases between them. From germline, CDR1 is MNHNY and CDR2 SVGAGI (reference sequence). DNA for the CDR3: TGTGCCAGCAGTCTCAGGGGCAGCCCGAGCAATCAGCCCCAGCATTTT. Translating it yields CASSLRGSPSNQPQHF.

The chain joins TRBV5-6 to TRBJ2-1, with 11 bases that match TRBD2. The CDR3 contains 18 residues. J lost 0 bases, V lost 4 bases, and 9 bases had no gene match. Germline V gene data show CDR1 as SGHDT and CDR2 as YYEEEE. The CDR3 nucleotides read TGTGCCAGCAGCGACGTTCTAGCGGGGGGCAGCTCCTACAATGAGCAGTTCTTC. Its translation: CASSDVLAGGSSYNEQFF.

V usage is TRBV19 and J usage is TRBJ1-3; no definite D call. The CDR3 is 14 residues long. Germline V gene data show CDR1 as LNHDA and CDR2 as SQIVND (reference sequence). Trimming took off 3 bases at V and 1 base at J, with 7 bases between the two ends. The CDR3 coding sequence is TGTGCCAGTAGTATGAAAACTTCTGGAAACACCATATATTTT. Amino acid sequence: CASSMKTSGNTIYF.

This chain uses TRBV6-5 with TRBJ2-7; D possibly corresponds to TRBD1 (6 bases). Germline V lookup: CDR1 MNHEY, CDR2 SVGAGI. V lost 1 base and J 5 bases, leaving 18 bases between the germline ends. The CDR3 is 16 residues long. The CDR3 nucleotides are TGTGCCAGCAGTTACTTAGGCGGCGGCAGGGGAGACGAGCAGTACTTC. Its translation: CASSYLGGGRGDEQYF.

This clone was counted a few times. The rearrangement uses TRBV7-9 and TRBJ1-5; D is perhaps TRBD1 (6 bases). CDR3 size: 16 residues. Germline V gene sequence: CDR1 SEHNR, CDR2 FQNEAQ (reference sequence). The ends were cut back, 1 base at V and 0 bases at J, with 10 bases in the middle. The CDR3 loop reads CASSLGGTNSNQPQHF. In DNA, the CDR3 is TGTGCCAGCAGCTTAGGAGGGACAAATAGCAATCAGCCCCAGCATTTT.

The chain recombines TRBV7-9 with TRBJ1-1; TRBD1 aligns across 10 bases. The CDR3 has 16 amino acids. The germline V gene has CDR1 SEHNR and CDR2 FQNEAQ (reference sequence). Trimming removed 0 bases from V and 7 bases from J; junction bases left unmatched: 8. CDR3 nucleotide sequence: TGTGCCAGCAGCTTAGCCGGGACAGGGGAGGTGGGTGAAGCTTTCTTT. Protein: CASSLAGTGEVGEAFF.

This chain links TRBV6-5 with TRBJ1-5, with 7 bases fitting TRBD1. The CDR3 contains 14 residues. V shed 6 bases and J 4 bases; nucleotides not matched to a gene: 6. CDR1 is MNHEY, CDR2 SVGAGI, per germline. The CDR3 loop reads CASRPSDRNQPQHF. The DNA of the CDR3 is TGTGCCAGCAGACCCTCGGACAGGAATCAGCCCCAGCATTTT.

The V call is TRBV27, the J call TRBJ2-1; 7 bases line up with TRBD1. The CDR3 has 16 amino acids. The germline CDR1 and CDR2 sequences are MNHEY and SMNVEV (reference sequence). The J segment lost 5 bases and the V segment lost 5 bases, leaving 12 bases of the junction unmatched. As DNA, the CDR3 is TGTGCCAGCAGTCCACTGCCCGGGACAGCCAACAATGAGCAGTTCTTC. This translates into CASSPLPGTANNEQFF.